Listed below are T cell receptor beta chains from one sample, sequenced in a study of shared clonotypes between healthy human individuals. Profiled with immunoSEQ multiplex PCR; TCRdb holds only in-frame clones, not every one. The sample includes some 2.1 million clones, 80% to 95% seen only once; the top ten take about 1.7%. The sample taken for sequencing was naive CD8+ T cells from PBMCs. The receptor set was obtained from a man aged 18 to 29 in good health. Some clones in this sample may be carry-over from other donors' samples. CDR3s leave out the opening cysteine and the closing phenylalanine or tryptophan. Fields, in order: V gene, J gene, CDR3 protein.

v_gene: TRBV4-1; j_gene: TRBJ2-1; CDR3aa: ASSQSGGNEQF
v_gene: TRBV5-6; j_gene: TRBJ2-1; CDR3aa: ASSLDRYNEQF
v_gene: TRBV5-5; j_gene: TRBJ2-7; CDR3aa: ASSFPGRASYEQY
v_gene: TRBV28; j_gene: TRBJ2-5; CDR3aa: ASSSGTSGTWVQETQY
v_gene: TRBV28; j_gene: TRBJ1-1; CDR3aa: ASSPSKNTEAF
v_gene: TRBV29-1; j_gene: TRBJ1-1; CDR3aa: SVAPTGTGSAF
v_gene: TRBV11-2; j_gene: TRBJ2-2; CDR3aa: ASSLEFLGLAGVITGELF
v_gene: TRBV5-4; j_gene: TRBJ2-2; CDR3aa: ASSPEGRLAPSGELF
v_gene: TRBV30; j_gene: TRBJ1-1; CDR3aa: AWRSGMNTEAF
v_gene: TRBV19; j_gene: TRBJ2-5; CDR3aa: ASSIDGEETQY
v_gene: TRBV27; j_gene: TRBJ2-2; CDR3aa: ASSQEGGSTGELF
v_gene: TRBV5-4; j_gene: TRBJ2-1; CDR3aa: ASSLGWERPNEQF
v_gene: TRBV15; j_gene: TRBJ2-3; CDR3aa: ATSRGRTDTQY
v_gene: TRBV28; j_gene: TRBJ2-3; CDR3aa: ASSPSGPADTQY
v_gene: TRBV19; j_gene: TRBJ2-5; CDR3aa: ASSMRGEETQY
v_gene: TRBV11-2; j_gene: TRBJ2-1; CDR3aa: ASSLGGIREQF
v_gene: TRBV13; j_gene: TRBJ2-4; CDR3aa: ASSPRGGATKNIQY
v_gene: TRBV7-3; j_gene: TRBJ1-1; CDR3aa: ASSPGLLGTEAF
v_gene: TRBV28; j_gene: TRBJ2-1; CDR3aa: ASSSLGLAEYNEQF
v_gene: TRBV4-1; j_gene: TRBJ1-1; CDR3aa: ASSQDSNTEAF
v_gene: TRBV7-3; j_gene: TRBJ2-3; CDR3aa: ASSLERASGTDTQY
v_gene: TRBV7-6; j_gene: TRBJ2-7; CDR3aa: ASSLQEASYEQY
v_gene: TRBV5-1; j_gene: TRBJ2-5; CDR3aa: ASSLWTGEETQY
v_gene: TRBV19; j_gene: TRBJ1-1; CDR3aa: ASSNAPKSLNTEAF
v_gene: TRBV11-2; j_gene: TRBJ1-2; CDR3aa: ASSSGQAPYGYT
v_gene: TRBV28; j_gene: TRBJ2-7; CDR3aa: ASSYARQEPYEQY
v_gene: TRBV27; j_gene: TRBJ2-7; CDR3aa: ASRPDTGSHEQY
v_gene: TRBV7-8; j_gene: TRBJ2-1; CDR3aa: ASRGQGSYNEQF
v_gene: TRBV27; j_gene: TRBJ2-3; CDR3aa: ASSGGGRRTSTDTQY
v_gene: TRBV10-2; j_gene: TRBJ1-5; CDR3aa: ASSDAHSNQPQH
v_gene: TRBV6-5; j_gene: TRBJ2-1; CDR3aa: ASSYSSGGSYNEQF